This note documents a single T cell receptor beta chain sequence. Its antigen target is currently unknown. No base qualities exist here, and no much larger clone lies one base off it. For sequencing of the TCRbeta CDR3 region, genomic DNA was extracted from the sorted cells. The immunoSEQ Assay was used to sequence the TCRbeta CDR3 regions. The table was pulled from immuneACCESS by TCRdb, which kept in-frame rearrangements only. Such tables lose some clones; where checked, under half of the loss comes from unresolved V genes, and the rest has no known cause. The sample data list about 10,000 clones, and 76% of these were observed just once. The ten largest clones add up to roughly 20% of the sample. The trial excluded patients who had a history of autoimmune disease or who were on systemic immunosuppression. Peripheral blood for TCR sequencing was collected from all dose cohorts at baseline, on cycle 4 day 1, and on cycle 7 day 1. The samples were drawn from a first-in-human, open-label, multicenter phase I dose-escalation trial of ivuxolimab. Adults with locally advanced or metastatic melanoma, renal cell carcinoma, hepatocellular carcinoma or head and neck squamous cell carcinoma were enrolled in the trial. Before TCR sequencing, CD4+ T cells and CD8+ T cells were sorted from peripheral blood as separate populations.

The data belong to a study of OX40 agonist ivuxolimab in advanced cancers. For the wider study: Ivuxolimab, which targeted the costimulatory receptor OX40 (CD134), was an agonistic, fully human IgG2 monoclonal antibody. Peripheral TCRbeta sequencing aimed to test whether ivuxolimab altered TCR sequence diversity and caused clonal T-cell expansion. Intravenous ivuxolimab was administered to patients every 2 weeks at six dose levels: 0.01, 0.1, 0.3, 1.5, 3 and 10 mg/kg. The dose-escalation cohort was about 83% male with a mean age of roughly 60 years, ranging from roughly 20 to 80. Of the approximately 50 dose-escalation patients, hepatocellular carcinoma was present in around 19, melanoma in approximately 15, renal cell carcinoma in 9 and head and neck cancer in 9. The paper reports the monotherapy dose-escalation portion (N of about 47 patients) of the phase I ivuxolimab trial. Partial responses occurred in three dose-escalation patients: two with cutaneous melanoma and one with hepatocellular carcinoma. Patients were allowed to have had prior anti-PD-1, anti-PD-L1 or anti-CTLA-4 therapy, and about 40% of the dose-escalation patients had been treated with checkpoint inhibitors. Overall study outcomes, separate from this receptor: Which antigens the clonally expanded peripheral T cells were specific for was not determined. In the 0.1-3.0 mg/kg groups, partial responders were among the patients with the lowest normalized peripheral clonal expansion, particularly in CD8+ T cells. Low levels of normalized T-cell clonal expansion were also seen in some nonresponding patients. At doses from 0.1 to 3.0 mg/kg, clonal expansion was seen in both CD4+ and CD8+ blood T cells between baseline and week 6. After ivuxolimab, expanded clones were on average more numerous among CD8+ T cells than among CD4+ T cells.

A distance of 11 bases separates the germline ends of V and J, which lose 4 bases and 1 base respectively. Sequences SGHTA (CDR1) and FQGNSA (CDR2) are obtained from the germline V gene. The CDR3 goes from the cysteine to the phenylalanine over 15 residues. The CDR3 DNA has 45 bases and is translated from base 1. The material sequenced was CD4+ or CD8+ T cells sorted from blood, taken in a trial of the OX40 agonist ivuxolimab. This chain is built from TRBV7-2 and TRBJ1-5; no D gene can be assigned with confidence. This TCR came from an adult with an advanced solid tumor such as melanoma, head and neck, liver or kidney cancer. The CDR3: CASSSHGRSNQPQHF. The DNA is TGTGCCAGCAGCTCCCATGGGAGAAGCAATCAGCCCCAGCATTTT.